A selection of T cell receptor beta chains follows, all from one sample in a study of blood T cell repertoires in COVID-19. The data were produced by immunoSEQ multiplex PCR, yet TCRdb's version contains in-frame clones alone and is incomplete. The table records 200,000 to 250,000 clones, around 83% of them present only once. Specimen: peripheral blood. All receptors derive from a woman between 45 and 65 years old with COVID-19, enrolled during active disease. The CDR3 runs from the conserved cysteine through the conserved F or W. Fields, in order: D gene, V gene, J gene, clone size, CDR3 protein, CDR3 DNA. A D gene is named only where the DNA matches it firmly. Part of the rows lack a size; the others show once, few, many or a class for expanded clones.

d_call: TRBD1; v_call: TRBV5-1; j_call: TRBJ1-3; clone_size: .; cdr3_aa: CASSRDSSGNTIYF; cdr3_nt: TGCGCCAGCAGCCGGGACAGCTCTGGAAACACCATATATTTT
d_call: .; v_call: TRBV5-1; j_call: TRBJ1-1; clone_size: .; cdr3_aa: CASSRSGGAYFEAFF; cdr3_nt: TGCGCCAGCAGCCGCAGCGGGGGGGCTTACTTTGAAGCTTTCTTT
d_call: .; v_call: TRBV28; j_call: TRBJ1-2; clone_size: .; cdr3_aa: CASNPRRLNYGYTF; cdr3_nt: TGTGCCAGCAACCCGCGCCGACTTAACTATGGCTACACCTTC
d_call: TRBD2; v_call: TRBV6-5; j_call: TRBJ2-1; clone_size: once; cdr3_aa: CASRSPAGGRNEQFF; cdr3_nt: TGTGCCAGCAGGTCCCCAGCGGGGGGAAGAAATGAGCAGTTCTTC
d_call: TRBD2; v_call: TRBV6-5; j_call: TRBJ2-1; clone_size: .; cdr3_aa: CASSSPGGQLGNEQFF; cdr3_nt: TGTGCCAGCAGTTCTCCGGGAGGCCAATTAGGGAATGAGCAGTTCTTC
d_call: .; v_call: TRBV18; j_call: TRBJ1-3; clone_size: .; cdr3_aa: CASSPTQGSSGNTIYF; cdr3_nt: TGTGCCAGCTCACCCACACAGGGAAGCTCTGGAAACACCATATATTTT
d_call: TRBD1; v_call: TRBV11-1; j_call: TRBJ2-2; clone_size: .; cdr3_aa: CASRHPGQGGTGELFF; cdr3_nt: TGTGCCAGCAGACACCCGGGACAGGGCGGAACCGGGGAGCTGTTTTTT
d_call: TRBD1; v_call: TRBV5-1; j_call: TRBJ2-3; clone_size: .; cdr3_aa: CASSLAGTGGTDTQYF; cdr3_nt: TGCGCCAGCAGCTTGGCCGGGACAGGGGGCACAGATACGCAGTATTTT
d_call: TRBD1; v_call: TRBV3-1/TRBV3-2; j_call: TRBJ1-6; clone_size: .; cdr3_aa: CASSQETGMSYNSPLHF; cdr3_nt: TGTGCCAGCAGCCAGGAGACAGGGATGTCCTATAATTCACCCCTCCACTTT
d_call: .; v_call: TRBV11-3; j_call: TRBJ2-7; clone_size: .; cdr3_aa: CASSLGHTYEQYF; cdr3_nt: TGTGCCAGCAGCCTGGGCCACACCTACGAGCAGTACTTC
d_call: .; v_call: TRBV5-1; j_call: TRBJ1-1; clone_size: .; cdr3_aa: CASSLKGSGTEAFF; cdr3_nt: TGCGCCAGCAGCTTAAAGGGGTCCGGCACTGAAGCTTTCTTT
d_call: .; v_call: TRBV27; j_call: TRBJ1-5; clone_size: .; cdr3_aa: CASSLSGGSRPQHF; cdr3_nt: TGTGCCAGCAGTTTATCAGGCGGTTCAAGGCCCCAGCATTTT
d_call: TRBD2; v_call: TRBV19; j_call: TRBJ2-1; clone_size: .; cdr3_aa: CASTRVAGGEQFF; cdr3_nt: TGTGCCAGTACTAGAGTAGCGGGGGGGGAGCAGTTCTTC
d_call: .; v_call: TRBV13; j_call: TRBJ1-1; clone_size: .; cdr3_aa: CASSLAGGPNTEAFF; cdr3_nt: TGTGCCAGCAGCTTAGCGGGGGGACCTAACACTGAAGCTTTCTTT
d_call: .; v_call: TRBV2; j_call: TRBJ2-5; clone_size: .; cdr3_aa: CASTRLVQETQYF; cdr3_nt: TGTGCCAGCACCCGACTGGTCCAAGAGACCCAGTACTTC
d_call: .; v_call: TRBV29-1; j_call: TRBJ2-1; clone_size: once; cdr3_aa: CSVRRGNEQFF; cdr3_nt: TGCAGCGTCCGTCGGGGCAATGAGCAGTTCTTC
d_call: TRBD2; v_call: TRBV7-8; j_call: TRBJ2-7; clone_size: .; cdr3_aa: CASSLGLAGGSSTKQYF; cdr3_nt: TGTGCCAGCAGCTTGGGGCTAGCGGGGGGCTCCTCTACGAAGCAGTACTTC
d_call: TRBD1; v_call: TRBV7-2; j_call: TRBJ2-1; clone_size: .; cdr3_aa: CASSSPLRQGSSYNEQFF; cdr3_nt: TGTGCCAGCAGCTCCCCTCTACGACAGGGGAGCTCTTACAATGAGCAGTTCTTC
d_call: TRBD2; v_call: TRBV28; j_call: TRBJ2-1; clone_size: .; cdr3_aa: CASSRRLAGDNEQFF; cdr3_nt: TGTGCCAGCAGCCGTAGACTAGCGGGGGACAATGAGCAGTTCTTC
d_call: TRBD1; v_call: TRBV10-2; j_call: TRBJ1-2; clone_size: .; cdr3_aa: CASRRQGTGGYTF; cdr3_nt: TGCGCCAGCAGACGACAGGGCACGGGAGGCTACACCTTC
d_call: .; v_call: TRBV5-4; j_call: TRBJ2-2; clone_size: once; cdr3_aa: CASSSAQGRSTGELFF; cdr3_nt: TGTGCCAGCAGCTCCGCACAGGGAAGGAGCACCGGGGAGCTGTTTTTT
d_call: TRBD2; v_call: TRBV7-7; j_call: TRBJ2-2; clone_size: .; cdr3_aa: CASSRRGAGSNTGELFF; cdr3_nt: TGTGCCAGCAGCCGTAGGGGAGCGGGGTCGAACACCGGGGAGCTGTTTTTT
d_call: .; v_call: TRBV21-1; j_call: TRBJ2-1; clone_size: .; cdr3_aa: CASGSDRNNEQFF; cdr3_nt: TGTGCCAGCGGTTCAGACAGGAACAATGAGCAGTTCTTC
d_call: .; v_call: TRBV18; j_call: TRBJ2-5; clone_size: .; cdr3_aa: CASSPWGDTPPRTQYF; cdr3_nt: TGTGCCAGCTCACCATGGGGGGATACACCCCCACGGACCCAGTACTTC
d_call: .; v_call: TRBV19; j_call: TRBJ1-1; clone_size: .; cdr3_aa: CASGLQGMNTEAFF; cdr3_nt: TGTGCCAGTGGGCTGCAGGGCATGAACACTGAAGCTTTCTTT
d_call: TRBD1; v_call: TRBV19; j_call: TRBJ1-1; clone_size: .; cdr3_aa: CASSVAGGIVNTEAFF; cdr3_nt: TGTGCCAGTAGTGTGGCAGGGGGGATCGTGAACACTGAAGCTTTCTTT
d_call: .; v_call: TRBV19; j_call: TRBJ1-1; clone_size: .; cdr3_aa: CASSIGQANTEAFF; cdr3_nt: TGTGCCAGTAGTATAGGACAGGCGAACACTGAAGCTTTCTTT
d_call: TRBD2; v_call: TRBV11-3; j_call: TRBJ2-7; clone_size: .; cdr3_aa: CASSLVLSGGAHDEQYF; cdr3_nt: TGTGCCAGCAGCTTAGTGTTGAGCGGGGGGGCCCACGACGAGCAGTACTTC
d_call: TRBD1; v_call: TRBV6-5; j_call: TRBJ1-6; clone_size: .; cdr3_aa: CASSQRGQSNSPLHF; cdr3_nt: TGTGCCAGCAGTCAACGGGGACAGTCCAATTCACCCCTCCACTTT
d_call: TRBD2; v_call: TRBV12-3/TRBV12-4; j_call: TRBJ2-1; clone_size: .; cdr3_aa: CASWGGSYNEQFF; cdr3_nt: TGTGCCAGCTGGGGGGGCTCCTACAATGAGCAGTTCTTC
d_call: TRBD2; v_call: TRBV28; j_call: TRBJ2-4; clone_size: .; cdr3_aa: CASSFRTSGGKNIQYF; cdr3_nt: TGTGCCAGCAGTTTTCGTACTAGCGGGGGGAAGAACATTCAGTACTTC
d_call: .; v_call: TRBV7-8; j_call: TRBJ1-5; clone_size: .; cdr3_aa: CASSFQGTQPQHF; cdr3_nt: TGTGCCAGCAGCTTTCAGGGGACTCAGCCCCAGCATTTT
d_call: .; v_call: TRBV10-2; j_call: TRBJ1-2; clone_size: .; cdr3_aa: CASSDGGRVGYTF; cdr3_nt: TGCGCCAGCAGTGACGGGGGGCGCGTTGGCTACACCTTC
d_call: .; v_call: TRBV5-1; j_call: TRBJ2-7; clone_size: .; cdr3_aa: CASSLAGGFEQYF; cdr3_nt: TGCGCCAGCAGCTTGGCCGGGGGTTTCGAGCAGTACTTC
d_call: .; v_call: TRBV10-3; j_call: TRBJ1-2; clone_size: .; cdr3_aa: CAISDKAGGYTF; cdr3_nt: TGTGCCATCAGTGATAAGGCGGGTGGCTACACCTTC
d_call: TRBD1; v_call: TRBV28; j_call: TRBJ2-7; clone_size: .; cdr3_aa: CASSISGTGREEQYF; cdr3_nt: TGTGCCAGCAGCATATCCGGGACAGGGAGGGAAGAGCAGTACTTC
d_call: .; v_call: TRBV10-3; j_call: TRBJ1-3; clone_size: .; cdr3_aa: CAISESDSSSGNTIYF; cdr3_nt: TGTGCCATCAGTGAGTCCGACAGCTCCTCTGGAAACACCATATATTTT
d_call: .; v_call: TRBV7-3; j_call: TRBJ2-1; clone_size: .; cdr3_aa: CASSPDGGSYNEQFF; cdr3_nt: TGTGCCAGCAGCCCCGACGGGGGCTCCTACAATGAGCAGTTCTTC
d_call: TRBD2; v_call: TRBV10-1; j_call: TRBJ2-5; clone_size: .; cdr3_aa: CASSEFGTNKETQYF; cdr3_nt: TGCGCCAGCAGTGAGTTCGGGACTAACAAAGAGACCCAGTACTTC
d_call: TRBD2; v_call: TRBV18; j_call: TRBJ2-1; clone_size: .; cdr3_aa: CASSPEASGGTYNEQFF; cdr3_nt: TGTGCCAGCTCACCGGAGGCTAGCGGGGGAACATACAATGAGCAGTTCTTC